The source of this T cell receptor beta chain is a study of blood T cell repertoires in COVID-19. On the study more broadly: Samples came from the United States, Italy and Spain, spanning acute and convalescent COVID-19. PBMCs, B-cell-depleted T cells, or T cells were the source of the cDNA or gDNA that made up the material.

The V and J ends lost 6 bases and 2 bases, in that order; junction bases with no gene match: 7. The CDR3 consists of 15 residues. Looked up from germline, CDR1 is MNHEY and CDR2 is SVGAGI. Authors' methods: The authors estimated nucleated cell counts from reference gene primer amplification. Assay used: immunoSEQ multiplex PCR; TCRdb lists only in-frame clones, some missing. V and J calls and clone size are as listed in that table; D and trimming were resolved from the DNA. This sample has 15,000 to 25,000 clones, with around 84% found just once. The V and J genes are TRBV6-5 and TRBJ2-5, with 9 bases that match TRBD2. This TCR was recovered from a human donor with active COVID-19. The donor label of this sample is uncertain. The specimen sequenced was peripheral blood. The CDR3 DNA sequence: TGTGCCAGCAGGTTTAGCGGGGGCCTTCAAGAGACCCAGTACTTC. This translates into CASRFSGGLQETQYF.